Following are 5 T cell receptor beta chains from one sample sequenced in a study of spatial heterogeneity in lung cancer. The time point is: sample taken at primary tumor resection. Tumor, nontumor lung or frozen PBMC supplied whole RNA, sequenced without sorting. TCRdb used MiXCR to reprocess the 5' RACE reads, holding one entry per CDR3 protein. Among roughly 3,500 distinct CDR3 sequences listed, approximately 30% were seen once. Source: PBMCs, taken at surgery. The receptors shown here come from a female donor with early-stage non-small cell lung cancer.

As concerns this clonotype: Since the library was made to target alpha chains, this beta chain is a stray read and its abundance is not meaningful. The DNA of the CDR3 is TGTGCCAGCAGCTTAGGAAAGACTAGCGGGAGTATGGATACGCAGTATTTT. Translation: CASSLGKTSGSMDTQYF. V and J are TRBV11-3 and TRBJ2-3; 12 bases are shared with TRBD2. V was pared by 1 base and J by 6 bases, with 8 bases of the junction left unmatched. Germline values: CDR1 SGHNT, CDR2 YENEEA. This CDR3 is 17 amino acids long. Full variable domain (remainder filled in from reference TRBV11-3 and TRBJ2-3): EAGVVQSPRYKIIEKKQPVAFWCNPISGHNTLYWYLQNLGQGPELLIRYENEEAVDDSQLPKDRFSAERLKGVDSTLKIQPAELGDSAVYLCASSLGKTSGSMDTQYFGPGTRLTVL.

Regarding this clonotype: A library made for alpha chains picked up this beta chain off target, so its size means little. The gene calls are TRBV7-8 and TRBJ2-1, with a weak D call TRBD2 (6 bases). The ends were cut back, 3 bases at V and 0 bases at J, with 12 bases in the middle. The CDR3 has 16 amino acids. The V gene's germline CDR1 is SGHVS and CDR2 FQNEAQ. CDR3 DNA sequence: TGTGCCAGCAGCTTGTTAAGCGGGTACTCCTACAATGAGCAGTTCTTC. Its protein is CASSLLSGYSYNEQFF.

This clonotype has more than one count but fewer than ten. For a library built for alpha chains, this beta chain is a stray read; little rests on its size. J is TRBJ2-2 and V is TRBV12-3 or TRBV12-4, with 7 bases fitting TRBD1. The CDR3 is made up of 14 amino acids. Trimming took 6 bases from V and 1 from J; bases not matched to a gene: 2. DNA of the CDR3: TGTGCCAGCAGGACAGGGCAGAACACCGGGGAGCTGTTTTTT. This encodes CASRTGQNTGELFF.

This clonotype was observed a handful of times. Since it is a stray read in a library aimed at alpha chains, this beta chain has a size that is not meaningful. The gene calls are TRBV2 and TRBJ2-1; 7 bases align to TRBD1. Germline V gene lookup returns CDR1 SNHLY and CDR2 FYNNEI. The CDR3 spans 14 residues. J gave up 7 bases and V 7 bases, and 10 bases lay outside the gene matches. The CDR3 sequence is CASKQGNVENEQFF. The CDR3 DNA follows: TGTGCCAGCAAACAGGGGAACGTAGAGAATGAGCAGTTCTTC.

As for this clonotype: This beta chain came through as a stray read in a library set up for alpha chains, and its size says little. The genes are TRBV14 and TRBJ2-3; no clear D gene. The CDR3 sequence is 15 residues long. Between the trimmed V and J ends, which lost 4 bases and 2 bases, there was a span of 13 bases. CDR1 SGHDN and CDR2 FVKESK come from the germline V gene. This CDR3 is CASSLQQRATDTQYF. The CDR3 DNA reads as TGTGCCAGCAGCCTCCAGCAGCGTGCCACAGATACGCAGTATTTT. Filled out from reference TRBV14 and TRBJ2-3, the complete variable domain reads EAGVTQFPSHSVIEKGQTVTLRCDPISGHDNLYWYRRVMGKEIKFLLHFVKESKQDESGMPNNRFLAERTGGTYSTLKVQPAELEDSGVYFCASSLQQRATDTQYFGPGTRLTVL.